This entry lists 30 T cell receptor beta chains sequenced from one sample in a study of control samples from healthy donors and cancer patients. Generated by immunoSEQ multiplex PCR, the TCRdb table keeps only in-frame clones and is missing some. Of some 82,000 clones listed, roughly 88% are singletons. Material: PBMCs. The receptors stem from a man between 60 and 70 years old with head and neck cancer.

This chain connects TRBV10-3 to TRBJ1-6; D uncertain. Germline V gene sequence: CDR1 ENHRY, CDR2 SYGVKD. Trimming took 0 bases from V and 6 from J, leaving 9 bases between them. The CDR3 totals 15 residues. CDR3 bases: TGTGCCATCAGTGAGTCCACAGTACGTAATTCACCCCTCCACTTT. It is translated as CAISESTVRNSPLHF.

V is TRBV5-1 and J is TRBJ2-2; D uncertain. This CDR3 spans 11 amino acids. Germline values: CDR1 SGHRS, CDR2 YFSETQ. V was trimmed by 0 bases and J by 9 bases, leaving 3 bases between them. CDR3: CASSLARELFF. DNA for the CDR3: TGCGCCAGCAGCTTGGCGAGGGAGCTGTTTTTT.

The rearrangement links TRBV5-8 to TRBJ1-2; D perhaps matches TRBD1 (6 bases). The V gene's germline CDR1 is SGHTS and CDR2 YDEGEE. The CDR3 consists of 13 residues. V was shortened by 4 bases and J by 7 bases, with 14 bases between the two germline ends. The CDR3 reads CASSRDRISGYTF. The DNA of the CDR3 is TGTGCCAGCAGCCGAGACAGGATTAGTGGCTACACCTTC.

The chain carries TRBV29-1 and TRBJ1-2; D perhaps matches TRBD1 (5 bases). The CDR3 covers 14 residues. Germline V lookup: CDR1 SQVTM, CDR2 ANQGSEA. The V and J ends lost 7 bases and 4 bases respectively, with 19 bases between them. CDR3 protein: CSGWDLSWGYGYTF. In DNA, the CDR3 is TGCAGCGGCTGGGACCTCAGTTGGGGCTATGGCTACACCTTC.

The chain combines TRBV28 with TRBJ2-3; D might be TRBD1 or TRBD2, each matching 6 bases. Germline values: CDR1 MDHEN, CDR2 SYDVKM. The CDR3 extends over 16 amino acids. Trimming cost V 3 bases and J 3 bases, with 16 bases left between them. DNA for the CDR3: TGTGCCAGCAGTTTTATAGGGGGGACCCGGACAGATACGCAGTATTTT. It specifies CASSFIGGTRTDTQYF.

The chain uses TRBV19 and TRBJ1-1; a weak D match, TRBD1 (6 bases). CDR1 is LNHDA and CDR2 is SQIVND in the germline V gene (reference sequence). Trimming removed 7 bases from V and 1 base from J, with 16 bases in between. There are 15 residues in the CDR3. This CDR3 is CASIPVGAGNTEAFF. In nucleotides, the CDR3 is TGTGCCAGTATCCCCGTGGGGGCCGGGAACACTGAAGCTTTCTTT.

This chain joins TRBV15 and TRBJ1-6; no clear D. The V and J ends lost 3 bases and 0 bases respectively, with 3 bases between them. Germline values: CDR1 LNHNV, CDR2 YYDKDF (reference sequence). The CDR3 is 14 amino acids. The CDR3 loop reads CATSSGSYNSPLHF. The CDR3 nucleotides are TGTGCCACCAGCAGCGGCTCCTATAATTCACCCCTCCACTTT.

The genes are TRBV3-1 (or the pseudogene TRBV3-2) and TRBJ2-1, with 11 bases fitting TRBD2. The trim removed 4 bases at V and 7 bases at J, leaving 6 bases unmatched. Germline V gives CDR1 LGHDT, CDR2 YNNKEL (reference sequence). The CDR3 sequence is 15 residues long. CDR3 in amino acids: CASSPQGLAVNEQFF. CDR3 sequence (DNA): TGTGCCAGCAGCCCCCAGGGACTAGCGGTGAATGAGCAGTTCTTC.

The rearrangement links TRBV7-9 to TRBJ1-4; no firm D call. Germline CDR1 is SEHNR and CDR2 is FQNEAQ (reference sequence). The CDR3 sequence is 18 residues long. V was clipped by 5 bases and J by 5 bases, with 24 bases between them. The DNA of the CDR3 is TGTGCCAGCAGCCTCGGACGGGGAACCAGGAGAATGAATGAAAAACTGTTTTTT. It translates to CASSLGRGTRRMNEKLFF.

The chain joins TRBV9 to TRBJ2-1; TRBD2 is a possible D gene (6 bases). Germline V CDR1 and CDR2: SGDLS, YYNGEE. The CDR3 loop spans 15 amino acids. With 6 bases removed from V and 7 bases from J, the gap between germline ends came to 20 bases. The CDR3 spells CASTPTLANFNEQFF. The CDR3 nucleotides are TGTGCCAGCACCCCAACCCTAGCGAACTTTAATGAGCAGTTCTTC.

The chain combines TRBV7-9 with TRBJ2-1; D gene unclear. The V gene's germline CDR1 is SEHNR and CDR2 FQNEAQ (reference sequence). The CDR3 totals 13 residues. Trimming removed 5 bases from V and 4 bases from J, with 9 bases in between. The CDR3 protein is CASSSRLYNEQFF. The CDR3 nucleotides read TGTGCCAGCAGCAGTAGACTGTACAATGAGCAGTTCTTC.

This chain uses TRBV11-2 with TRBJ2-1; D possibly corresponds to TRBD2 (5 bases). This CDR3 contains 16 residues. Germline V CDR1 and CDR2: SGHAT, FQNNGV. V dropped 1 base and J dropped 1 base, with 11 bases sitting between them. CDR3 region: CASSLGADSSYNEQFF. The CDR3, as DNA: TGTGCCAGCAGCTTAGGAGCGGACTCATCCTACAATGAGCAGTTCTTC.

A remark on this clone: This CDR3 is also generated by other DNA sequences in the sample. V is TRBV19 and J is TRBJ2-1; unclear D gene. The V end was cut by 0 bases, the J end by 4 bases, with 13 bases between. Germline CDR1 LNHDA, CDR2 SQIVND (reference sequence). The CDR3 covers 16 residues. The CDR3: CASSIDRAGTYNEQFF. The CDR3 DNA follows: TGTGCCAGTAGTATAGATCGGGCAGGAACTTACAATGAGCAGTTCTTC. The full variable domain, completed using reference TRBV19 and TRBJ2-1, is DGGITQSPKYLFRKEGQNVTLSCEQNLNHDAMYWYRQDPGQGLRLIYYSQIVNDFQKGDIAEGYSVSREKKESFPLTVTSAQKNPTAFYLCASSIDRAGTYNEQFFGPGTRLTVL.

The rearrangement links TRBV30 to TRBJ2-1, with TRBD1 matching over 8 bases. Losses at the gene ends were 8 bases for V and 0 bases for J; bases not matched to a gene: 12. The CDR3 runs 16 residues. Germline CDR1 GTSNPN, CDR2 SVGIG (reference sequence). CDR3 DNA: TGTGCCCTCGGACAGGGCAGGTCGCGCTCCTACAATGAGCAGTTCTTC. As protein: CALGQGRSRSYNEQFF.

This rearrangement joins TRBV21-1 to TRBJ2-4; no check of the table's D call, TRBD1, against the DNA was made. TRBV21-1 is listed as a pseudogene. This CDR3 is built from 15 residues. CDR3 amino acids: CASAGTGVAKNIQYF. CDR3 coding DNA: TGTGCCAGCGCCGGGACAGGGGTAGCCAAAAACATTCAGTACTTC.

This clone showed up just once. V is TRBV28 and J is TRBJ2-7; D gene ambiguous. The V gene's germline CDR1 is MDHEN and CDR2 SYDVKM. The CDR3 loop spans 15 amino acids. Between the trimmed V and J ends, which lost 3 bases and 2 bases, there was a span of 14 bases. This chain's CDR3 is CASSLGAVTTYEQYF. The CDR3 DNA reads TGTGCCAGCAGTTTGGGTGCCGTCACTACCTACGAGCAGTACTTC. The whole variable domain, remainder taken from reference TRBV28 and TRBJ2-7, is DVKVTQSSRYLVKRTGEKVFLECVQDMDHENMFWYRQDPGLGLRLIYFSYDVKMKEKGDIPEGYSVSREKKERFSLILESASTNQTSMYLCASSLGAVTTYEQYFGPGTRLTVT.

This chain uses TRBV19 with TRBJ2-7; 11 bases fit TRBD2. The germline V gene has CDR1 LNHDA and CDR2 SQIVND (reference sequence). With V trimmed by 6 bases and J by 3 bases, 13 bases remained unmatched. The CDR3 spans 17 residues. CDR3 loop: CASSLVASGRFSYEQYF. DNA of the CDR3: TGTGCCAGTAGCCTCGTCGCTAGCGGGAGGTTTAGCTACGAGCAGTACTTC.

The chain is built from TRBV5-6 and TRBJ2-7, with 8 positions matching TRBD2. Germline trimming cut 7 bases from V and 0 bases from J; bases unmatched to any gene: 6. In germline, CDR1 is SGHDT, CDR2 YYEEEE. CDR3 length equals 14 residues. Written as DNA, the CDR3 is TGTGCCAGCCGGGAGGGGACCTACTCCTACGAGCAGTACTTC. The encoded protein is CASREGTYSYEQYF.

Concerning this clone: Within the sample, other DNA sequences also encode this same CDR3. The rearrangement links TRBV28 to TRBJ1-2; D possibly corresponds to TRBD1 (6 bases). CDR1 is MDHEN and CDR2 is SYDVKM in the germline V gene. CDR3 length: 14 amino acids. The V and J ends lost 5 bases and 8 bases respectively, with 18 bases between them. This chain's CDR3 is CASSTGTMSYGYTF. The CDR3 nucleotides are TGTGCCAGCAGTACCGGGACAATGAGCTACGGCTACACCTTC.

The genes are TRBV2 and TRBJ1-1; 7 bases are shared with TRBD1. CDR3 size: 15 residues. Germline-derived CDR1 and CDR2 are SNHLY and FYNNEI. V shed 3 bases, J shed 1 base, and the junction held 5 bases outside the gene matches. The CDR3 reads CASSDRRGANTEAFF. In DNA, the CDR3 is TGTGCCAGCAGTGACCGCAGGGGGGCGAACACTGAAGCTTTCTTT.

The genes are TRBV27 and TRBJ1-4; tentatively, D is TRBD1 (5 bases). The germline V and J ends were trimmed by 8 bases and 4 bases, with 11 bases remaining between them. The V gene's germline CDR1 is MNHEY and CDR2 SMNVEV (reference sequence). The CDR3 length is 13 residues. This CDR3 reads CASGTESNEKLFF. CDR3 in DNA: TGTGCCAGCGGGACGGAAAGTAATGAAAAACTGTTTTTT.

The chain employs TRBV19 and TRBJ2-1, with D perhaps matching TRBD2 (6 bases). Trimming took off 0 bases at V and 4 bases at J, with 13 bases between the two ends. This CDR3 has 16 residues. Per the germline V gene, CDR1 is LNHDA and CDR2 is SQIVND (reference sequence). CDR3 nucleotides: TGTGCCAGTAGTATAGACGTCCTAGCGCAATACAATGAGCAGTTCTTC. Amino acids: CASSIDVLAQYNEQFF.

This clone was seen once. The V gene is TRBV28, the J gene TRBJ1-5; 9 positions agree with TRBD1. With V trimmed by 8 bases and J by 2 bases, 13 bases remained unmatched. This CDR3 contains 17 residues. CDR1 and CDR2 (germline): MDHEN, SYDVKM. For the CDR3, the DNA is TGTGCCAGCGGGGTAAGGACAGGGGCGATTCGCAATCAGCCCCAGCATTTT. Translation: CASGVRTGAIRNQPQHF.

The CDR3 loop reads CASARDSPNTGELFF. The CDR3 DNA reads as TGCGCCAGCGCGAGGGACAGCCCGAACACCGGGGAGCTGTTTTTT. The chain links TRBV5-1 to TRBJ2-2; 7 bases match TRBD1. Trimming took 7 bases from V and 0 from J; bases not matched to a gene: 6. Germline CDR1 SGHRS, CDR2 YFSETQ. The CDR3 extends over 15 amino acids.

V usage is TRBV20-1 and J usage is TRBJ2-3; TRBD2 aligns across 10 bases. The CDR3 sequence is 16 residues long. CDR1 and CDR2 (germline): DFQATT, SNEGSKA (reference sequence). V lost 3 bases, J lost 4 bases, and 10 bases stayed unmatched. CDR3 residues: CSASSGVAGGSDTQYF. The CDR3 DNA reads as TGCAGTGCTAGTAGTGGTGTAGCGGGAGGTTCAGATACGCAGTATTTT.

This chain uses TRBV18 with TRBJ1-2, with 9 bases aligning to TRBD1. Trimming at V came to 5 bases and at J to 9 bases, leaving 7 bases not matched to a gene. CDR3 length equals 13 residues. CDR1 is KGHSH and CDR2 is LQKENI in the germline V gene. The CDR3 is CASSKDRGDRYTF. The CDR3 region has the DNA TGTGCCAGCTCAAAGGACAGGGGCGATCGCTACACCTTC.

The chain is built from TRBV7-9 and TRBJ1-4; D is perhaps TRBD1 (6 bases). The CDR3 is made up of 17 amino acids. Germline loops: CDR1 SEHNR, CDR2 FQNEAQ (reference sequence). V was pared by 10 bases and J by 0 bases, with 21 bases between. The CDR3 DNA reads TGTGCCACCGAGGCCCGGGACAACGAAGCAACTAATGAAAAACTGTTTTTT. Protein product: CATEARDNEATNEKLFF.

The chain has TRBV27 and TRBJ2-3, with a weak D call TRBD1 (5 bases). The germline V gene has CDR1 MNHEY and CDR2 SMNVEV (reference sequence). CDR3 length equals 14 residues. With 2 bases removed from V and 2 bases from J, the gap between germline ends came to 8 bases. This CDR3 reads CASSLGASTDTQYF. CDR3 DNA: TGTGCCAGCAGTTTAGGGGCTTCCACAGATACGCAGTATTTT.

The V gene is TRBV27, the J gene TRBJ2-5, with D possibly being TRBD1 or TRBD2 (5 bases each). This CDR3 contains 14 residues. Trimming took 4 bases from V and 5 from J, leaving 14 bases between them. Germline values: CDR1 MNHEY, CDR2 SMNVEV (reference sequence). CDR3 DNA sequence: TGTGCCAGCAGTTCCGGGGCAGGGTGGGAGACCCAGTACTTC. Translated, it gives CASSSGAGWETQYF.

On this clone itself: Other nucleotide sequences in the sample specify the same CDR3. The J gene is TRBJ2-5, the V gene TRBV18; unclear D gene. V was clipped by 6 bases and J by 0 bases, with 5 bases between them. The CDR3 extends over 12 amino acids. CDR1 and CDR2 (germline): KGHSH, LQKENI. CDR3 residues: CASSPNQETQYF. CDR3 nucleotides: TGTGCCAGCTCGCCCAACCAAGAGACCCAGTACTTC.